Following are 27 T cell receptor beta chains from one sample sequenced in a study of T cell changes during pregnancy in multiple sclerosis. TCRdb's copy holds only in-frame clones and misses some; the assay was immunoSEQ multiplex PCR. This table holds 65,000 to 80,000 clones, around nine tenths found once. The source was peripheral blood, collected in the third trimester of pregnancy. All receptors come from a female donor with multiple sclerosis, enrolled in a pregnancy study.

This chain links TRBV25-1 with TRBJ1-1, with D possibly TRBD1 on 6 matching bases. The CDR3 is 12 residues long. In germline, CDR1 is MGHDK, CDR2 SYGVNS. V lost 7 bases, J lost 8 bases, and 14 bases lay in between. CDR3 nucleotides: TGTGCCAGCAATAGCAGGGGAGAGGAAGCTTTCTTT. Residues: CASNSRGEEAFF.

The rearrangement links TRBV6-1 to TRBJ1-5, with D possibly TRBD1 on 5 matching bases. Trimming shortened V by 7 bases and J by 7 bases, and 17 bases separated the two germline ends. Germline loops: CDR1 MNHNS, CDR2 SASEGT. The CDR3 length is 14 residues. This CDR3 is CASIGTTEQQPQHF. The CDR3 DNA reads TGTGCCAGCATCGGGACTACCGAGCAACAGCCCCAGCATTTT.

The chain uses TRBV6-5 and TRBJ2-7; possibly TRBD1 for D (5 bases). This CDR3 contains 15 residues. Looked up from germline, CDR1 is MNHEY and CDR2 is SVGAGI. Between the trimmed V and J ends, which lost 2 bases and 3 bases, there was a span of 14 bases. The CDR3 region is CASSYGQGSGYEQYF. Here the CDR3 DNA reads TGTGCCAGCAGTTACGGGCAGGGATCCGGCTACGAGCAGTACTTC.

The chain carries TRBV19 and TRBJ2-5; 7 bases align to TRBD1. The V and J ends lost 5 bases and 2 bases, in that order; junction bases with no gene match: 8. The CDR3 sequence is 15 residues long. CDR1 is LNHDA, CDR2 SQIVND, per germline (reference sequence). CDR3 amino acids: CASSAIGTAQETQYF. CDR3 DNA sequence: TGTGCCAGTAGTGCTATCGGGACAGCGCAAGAGACCCAGTACTTC.

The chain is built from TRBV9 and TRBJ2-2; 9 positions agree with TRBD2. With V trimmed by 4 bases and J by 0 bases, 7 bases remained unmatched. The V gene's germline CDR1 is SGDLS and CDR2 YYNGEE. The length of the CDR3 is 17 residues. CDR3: CASSRRGTSPNTGELFF. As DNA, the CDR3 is TGTGCCAGCAGCAGACGCGGGACTAGCCCGAACACCGGGGAGCTGTTTTTT.

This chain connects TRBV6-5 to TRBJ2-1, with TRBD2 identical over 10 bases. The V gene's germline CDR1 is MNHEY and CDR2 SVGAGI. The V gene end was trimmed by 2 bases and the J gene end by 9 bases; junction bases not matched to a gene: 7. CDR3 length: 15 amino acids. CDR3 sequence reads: CASSYGTSGIGEQFF. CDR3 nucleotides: TGTGCCAGCAGTTACGGAACTAGCGGGATCGGTGAGCAGTTCTTC.

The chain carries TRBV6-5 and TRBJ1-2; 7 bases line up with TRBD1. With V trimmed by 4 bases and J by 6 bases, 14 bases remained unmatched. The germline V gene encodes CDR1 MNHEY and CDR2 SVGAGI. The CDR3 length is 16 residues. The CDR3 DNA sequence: TGTGCCAGCAGTTCCCGCCTGGACAGGAGAGGCCATGGCTACACCTTC. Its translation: CASSSRLDRRGHGYTF.

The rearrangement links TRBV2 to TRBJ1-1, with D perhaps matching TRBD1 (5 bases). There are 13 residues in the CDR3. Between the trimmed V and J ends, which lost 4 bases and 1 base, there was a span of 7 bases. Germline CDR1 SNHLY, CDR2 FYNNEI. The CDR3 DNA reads TGTGCCAGCAGTGGGGGCGAGAACACTGAAGCTTTCTTT. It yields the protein CASSGGENTEAFF. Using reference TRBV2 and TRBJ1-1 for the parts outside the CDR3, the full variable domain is EPEVTQTPSHQVTQMGQEVILRCVPISNHLYFYWYRQILGQKVEFLVSFYNNEISEKSEIFDDQFSVERPDGSNFTLKIRSTKLEDSAMYFCASSGGENTEAFFGQGTRLTVV.

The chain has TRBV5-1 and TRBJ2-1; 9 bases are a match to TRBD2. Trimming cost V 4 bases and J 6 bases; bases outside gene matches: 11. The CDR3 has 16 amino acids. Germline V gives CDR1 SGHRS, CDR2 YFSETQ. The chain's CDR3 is CASSPEGSGGSNEQFF. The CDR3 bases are TGCGCCAGCAGCCCCGAGGGAAGCGGGGGGAGCAATGAGCAGTTCTTC.

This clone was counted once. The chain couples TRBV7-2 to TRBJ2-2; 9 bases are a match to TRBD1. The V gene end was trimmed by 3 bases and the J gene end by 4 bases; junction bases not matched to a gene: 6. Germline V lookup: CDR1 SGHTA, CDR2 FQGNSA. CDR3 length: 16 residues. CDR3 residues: CASSFPGQGRTGELFF. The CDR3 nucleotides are TGTGCCAGCAGCTTTCCGGGACAGGGACGCACCGGGGAGCTGTTTTTT.

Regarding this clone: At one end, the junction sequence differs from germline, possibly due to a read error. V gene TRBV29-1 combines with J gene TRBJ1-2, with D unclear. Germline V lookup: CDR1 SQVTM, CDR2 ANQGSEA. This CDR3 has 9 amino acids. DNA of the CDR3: TGCAGCGTTGAAGATCCGGCAGGCTTC. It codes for CSVEDPAGF.

As DNA, the CDR3 is TGTGCCTGGACCCGACAGACCAACAATGAGCAGTTCTTC. Residues: CAWTRQTNNEQFF. This chain connects TRBV30 to TRBJ2-1, with D possibly TRBD1 on 5 matching bases. This CDR3 spans 13 amino acids. V shed 4 bases and J shed 5 bases, with 12 bases lying between them. The germline gives CDR1 GTSNPN, CDR2 SVGIG (reference sequence).

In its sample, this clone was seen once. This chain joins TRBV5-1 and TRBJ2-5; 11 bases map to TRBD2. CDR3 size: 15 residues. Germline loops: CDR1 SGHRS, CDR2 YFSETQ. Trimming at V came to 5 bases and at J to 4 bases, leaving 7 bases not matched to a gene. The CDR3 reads CASRVAGGVVETQYF. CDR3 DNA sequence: TGCGCCAGCAGAGTAGCGGGAGGGGTTGTAGAGACCCAGTACTTC.

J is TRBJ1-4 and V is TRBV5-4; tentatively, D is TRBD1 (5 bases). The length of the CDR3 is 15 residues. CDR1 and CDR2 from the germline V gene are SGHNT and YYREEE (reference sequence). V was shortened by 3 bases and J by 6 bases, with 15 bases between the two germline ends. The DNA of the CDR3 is TGTGCCAGCAGCTCGGACATCCCCGGGCATGAAAAACTGTTTTTT. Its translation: CASSSDIPGHEKLFF.

The CDR3 nucleotides read TGTGCCAGCAGCTTGAGAGTGGGGCTTAACTATGGCTACACCTTC. Translation: CASSLRVGLNYGYTF. This sequence joins TRBV7-2 and TRBJ1-2, with TRBD1 as a possible D gene (5 bases). Germline CDR1 is SGHTA and CDR2 is FQGNSA. CDR3 length equals 15 residues. The V end lost 3 bases, the J end lost 1 base, and 12 bases lay between the germline ends.

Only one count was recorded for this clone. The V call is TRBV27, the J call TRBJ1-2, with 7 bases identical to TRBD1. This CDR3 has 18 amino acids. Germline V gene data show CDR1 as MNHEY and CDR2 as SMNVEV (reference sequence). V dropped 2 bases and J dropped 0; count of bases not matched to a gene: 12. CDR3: CASSLRLGTANANYGYTF. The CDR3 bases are TGTGCCAGCAGTTTAAGGTTGGGGACAGCAAACGCTAACTATGGCTACACCTTC.

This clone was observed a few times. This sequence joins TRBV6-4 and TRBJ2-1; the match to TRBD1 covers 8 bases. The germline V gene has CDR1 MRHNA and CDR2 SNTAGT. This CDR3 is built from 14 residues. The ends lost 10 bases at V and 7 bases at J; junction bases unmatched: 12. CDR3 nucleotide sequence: TGTGCCACTCGGACAGGGTGGGGAGAGAATGAGCAGTTCTTC. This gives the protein CATRTGWGENEQFF.

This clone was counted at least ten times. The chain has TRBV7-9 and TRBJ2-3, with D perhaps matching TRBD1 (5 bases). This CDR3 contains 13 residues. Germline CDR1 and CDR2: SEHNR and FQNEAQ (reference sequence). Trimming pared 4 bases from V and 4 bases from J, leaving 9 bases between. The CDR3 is CASSSGYADTQYF. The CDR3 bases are TGTGCCAGCAGCTCAGGGTATGCAGATACGCAGTATTTT.

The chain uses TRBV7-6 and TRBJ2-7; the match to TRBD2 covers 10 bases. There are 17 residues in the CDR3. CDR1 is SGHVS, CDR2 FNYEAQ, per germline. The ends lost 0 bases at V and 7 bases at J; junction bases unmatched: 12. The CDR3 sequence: CASSLAVQPGLASEQYF. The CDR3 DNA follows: TGTGCCAGCAGCTTAGCTGTGCAACCGGGACTAGCGTCGGAGCAGTACTTC.

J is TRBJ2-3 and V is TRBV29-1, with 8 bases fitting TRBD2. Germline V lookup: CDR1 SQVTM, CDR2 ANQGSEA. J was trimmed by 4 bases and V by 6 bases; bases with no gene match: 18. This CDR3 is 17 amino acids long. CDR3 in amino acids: CSVTTSTSVYAADTQYF. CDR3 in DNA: TGCAGCGTAACAACCTCGACTAGCGTATACGCGGCAGATACGCAGTATTTT.

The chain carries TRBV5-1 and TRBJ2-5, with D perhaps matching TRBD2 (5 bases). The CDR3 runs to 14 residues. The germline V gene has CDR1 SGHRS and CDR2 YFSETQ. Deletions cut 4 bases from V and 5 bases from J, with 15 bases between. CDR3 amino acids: CASSQKGSGETQYF. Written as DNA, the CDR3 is TGCGCCAGCAGCCAAAAAGGGTCGGGGGAGACCCAGTACTTC.

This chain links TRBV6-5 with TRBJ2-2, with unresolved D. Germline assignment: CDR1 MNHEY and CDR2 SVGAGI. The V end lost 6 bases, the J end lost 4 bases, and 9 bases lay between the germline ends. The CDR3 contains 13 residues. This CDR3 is CASRPQFTGELFF. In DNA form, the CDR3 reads TGTGCCAGCAGGCCTCAGTTCACCGGGGAGCTGTTTTTT.

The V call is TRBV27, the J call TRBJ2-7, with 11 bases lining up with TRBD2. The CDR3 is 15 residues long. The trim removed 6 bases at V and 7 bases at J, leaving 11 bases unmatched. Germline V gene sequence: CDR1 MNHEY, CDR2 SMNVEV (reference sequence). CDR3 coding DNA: TGTGCCAGCAGCATCACTAGCGGGAGATATGGGGAGCAGTACTTC. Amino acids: CASSITSGRYGEQYF.

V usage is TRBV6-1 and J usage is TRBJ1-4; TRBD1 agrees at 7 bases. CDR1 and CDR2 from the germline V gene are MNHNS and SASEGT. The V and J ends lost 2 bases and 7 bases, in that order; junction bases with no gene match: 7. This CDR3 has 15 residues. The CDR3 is CASSETGVNSEKLFF. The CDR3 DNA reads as TGTGCCAGCAGTGAAACAGGGGTTAATAGTGAAAAACTGTTTTTT.

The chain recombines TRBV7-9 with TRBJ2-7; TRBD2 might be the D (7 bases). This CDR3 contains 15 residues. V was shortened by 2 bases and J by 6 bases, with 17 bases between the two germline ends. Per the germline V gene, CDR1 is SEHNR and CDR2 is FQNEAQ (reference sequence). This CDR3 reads CASSLPGEGGFEQYF. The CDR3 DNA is TGTGCCAGCAGCTTACCCGGGGAGGGGGGGTTCGAGCAGTACTTC.

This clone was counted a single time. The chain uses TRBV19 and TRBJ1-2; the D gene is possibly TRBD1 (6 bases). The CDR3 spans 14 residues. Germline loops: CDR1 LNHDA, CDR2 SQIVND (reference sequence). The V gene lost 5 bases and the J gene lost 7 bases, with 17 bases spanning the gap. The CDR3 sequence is CASSLPNRATGYTF. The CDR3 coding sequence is TGTGCCAGTAGTCTTCCGAACAGGGCTACTGGCTACACCTTC.

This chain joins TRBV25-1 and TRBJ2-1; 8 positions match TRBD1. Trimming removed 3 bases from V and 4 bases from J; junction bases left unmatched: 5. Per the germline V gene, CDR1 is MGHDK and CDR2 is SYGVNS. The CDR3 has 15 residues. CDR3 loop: CASSDTGQAYNEQFF. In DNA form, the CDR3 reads TGTGCCAGCAGTGATACGGGACAGGCTTACAATGAGCAGTTCTTC. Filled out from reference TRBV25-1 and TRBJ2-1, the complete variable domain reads EADIYQTPRYLVIGTGKKITLECSQTMGHDKMYWYQQDPGMELHLIHYSYGVNSTEKGDLSSESTVSRIRTEHFPLTLESARPSHTSQYLCASSDTGQAYNEQFFGPGTRLTVL.